This TCR beta chain emerged from a study of blood T cell repertoires in COVID-19 (dated by TCRdb to the early 2020s). Turning to the overall study: Samples covering the acute and convalescent phases of COVID-19 were provided by collaborators in the United States, Italy and Spain. The samples were drawn from the first 160 participants of the ongoing ImmuneRACE study and from under 1,500 subjects provided by 6 global collaborators. Where available, HLA class I and class II types were taken from metadata supplied by the sample provider and were not determined by assay-based typing. A de-identified subject ID, COVID-19 status, age in years and sex were almost always included in the sample metadata. Deeply sampled blood TCRbeta repertoires from subjects exposed to, actively infected with, or recovered from COVID-19 were included in the dataset. The repertoires were released in a freely available public database meant as a resource for research on the immune response to SARS-CoV-2. The material from the prospective study consisted of cDNA or gDNA derived from T cells, B-cell-depleted T cells, or PBMCs. Beyond this particular receptor, the publication reports: The quantity of clinical and demographic metadata differed by source and by participant and was supplied without curation.

Worth noting for this clone: There is no known antigen for this receptor. No base quality values were provided; no much bigger clone lies one nucleotide off.

CDR1 and CDR2, per the germline V gene, are SGHAT and FQNNGV. Inclusive of the bounding cysteine and phenylalanine, the CDR3 is 15 residues long. Only CDR3 DNA is held: 45 bases, read in frame from base 1. Trimming leaves V shorter by 5 bases and J shorter by 7 bases, with the junction holding 11 bases beyond the gene matches. In the prospective study, participants were about 18 to 100 years old, resided in under 30 geographic areas of the United States, and were enrolled through a virtual design. Cohort assignment in the prospective study relied on participant-reported clinical history from a screening survey and a study questionnaire. Exposed participants were defined as having been in contact with someone with a PCR-confirmed or clinician-diagnosed COVID-19 case within 2 weeks of study entry. In the prospective study, whole blood, serum and a nasopharyngeal or oropharyngeal swab were collected from each participant by mobile phlebotomists. Additional blood draws and questionnaires over an approximately two-month period could optionally be provided by prospective study participants. Before DNA extraction, blood samples from the prospective study were shipped at room temperature or frozen.

TCRbeta CDR3 regions were amplified from genomic DNA by means of the immunoSEQ Assay, a bias-controlled multiplex PCR. Processing in the source paper ran as follows. Within the assay, amplification of reference gene primers was used to estimate how many nucleated cells each sample contained. To quantify the absolute abundance of each unique TCRbeta CDR3 rearrangement, sequence reads were collapsed and filtered. For each sample, productive Simpson clonality was calculated by taking the square root of Simpson's diversity index across productive rearrangements. TCRdb mirrors the immuneACCESS table, restricted to in-frame sequences. Some clones are absent from its copies; in checked studies, under half trace to an unresolved V gene, and the reason for the others is unknown. The V and J calls and clone size were taken over from that table, and D and trimming were inferred from the DNA. A total of some 270,000 clones appear in this sample, 80% to 90% of them only once. The top ten clones comprise roughly 6.7% of the sample.

The chain was built from TRBV11-2 and TRBJ2-3, with 8 middle bases fitting TRBD2. This TCR was sampled from a woman aged 50 to 60 who had been exposed to COVID-19. The sequencing sample was made of PBMCs or T cells enriched from blood (not recorded which). The nucleotide sequence is given as TGTGCCAGCAGCCCCGACGGGGGGGCCTTTAATACGCAGTATTTT. It is translated as CASSPDGGAFNTQYF.